These T cell receptor beta chains were read from a single sample in a study of PD-1 blockade in classical Hodgkin lymphoma. The repertoire was sequenced with immunoSEQ multiplex PCR; TCRdb's copy has only in-frame clones and lacks some. There are roughly 12,000 clones in the sample; 80% to 90% occur only once, and about a third lies in the top ten. Sequenced here: CD8+ T cells from blood, sampled before the fourth cycle of nivolumab. These TCRs come from a human donor with classical Hodgkin lymphoma. The donor label of this sample is uncertain. Both conserved end residues are part of each CDR3. The order of the fields is CDR3 length, V gene, clone size, J gene, CDR3 protein. Expanded clones get a size class; other rows say once, few or many, or leave the size out.

>14|TRBV19|medium-sized|TRBJ1-1
CASSLYQGAPVGFF
>15|TRBV19|.|TRBJ1-1
CASSPYGTANTEAFF
>14|TRBV15|.|TRBJ1-1
CATSRAWGDTEAFF
>15|TRBV7-9|.|TRBJ2-1
CASSLSGGPGNEQFF
>13|TRBV10-3|.|TRBJ1-1
CARPGQLNTEAFF
>16|TRBV7-9|.|TRBJ1-4
CASSFNLGATNEKLFF
>13|TRBV28|.|TRBJ1-2
CASSFGGSYGYTF
>16|TRBV5-5|once|TRBJ2-7
CASSYRPTGSSYEQYF
>12|TRBV28|.|TRBJ2-3
CASSTGVDTQYF
>15|TRBV28|.|TRBJ2-2
CASSFGTANTGELFF
>14|TRBV14|.|TRBJ1-1
CASSQDGYGTEAFF
>14|TRBV27|.|TRBJ1-6
CASSFGQKNSPLHF
>13|TRBV5-1|.|TRBJ1-2
CASSLGGAYGYTF
>16|TRBV7-9|.|TRBJ1-1
CASDGLQGGTNTEAFF
>15|TRBV13|once|TRBJ2-3
CASSPGLAGGDTQYF
>14|TRBV25-1|.|TRBJ1-5
CASSEGTGFQPQHF
>14|TRBV10-2|.|TRBJ2-1
CASSGTSDYNEQFF
>11|TRBV4-2|.|TRBJ1-1
CASSQNTEAFF
>16|TRBV9|.|TRBJ2-7
CASSLPGLAGRDEQYF
>15|TRBV15|.|TRBJ2-3
CATSSLGPSTDTQYF
>15|TRBV7-8|.|TRBJ2-7
CASSLRQGPSYEQYF
>17|TRBV18|.|TRBJ2-1
CASSPELAGAPYNEQFF
>15|TRBV7-9|.|TRBJ2-7
CASSGGTSGIYEQYF
>14|TRBV2|.|TRBJ2-3
CASLLAGPTDTQYF
>13|TRBV9|.|TRBJ2-5
CASSAWDEETQYF
>14|TRBV4-3|once|TRBJ1-1
CASSQAGALSEAFF
>16|TRBV27|few|TRBJ1-5
CASSLSGGNGNQPQHF
>15|TRBV10-2|.|TRBJ1-5
CASSVSASSNQPQHF
>11|TRBV6-5|.|TRBJ1-2
CASERDGGYTF
>14|TRBV6-5|.|TRBJ2-1
CASRNRWLGDEQFF
>16|TRBV27|.|TRBJ2-1
CASSSLAGHSYNEQFF